These 5 T cell receptor beta chains came from one sample sequenced in a study of CD8 T cells in Susac syndrome (dated by TCRdb to 2018 to 2020). Library method: the immunoSEQ multiplex PCR assay. RNA was extracted with the RNeasy kit and roughly 0.5 to 1 ug was reverse transcribed using random hexamers. TCRdb reworked the public reads: Q25 trimming with fastp, MiXCR clone assembly, productive beta chains retained. Identical CDR3 proteins give one entry, which carries the most common genes and DNA. The sample table holds some 450,000 distinct CDR3 sequences, of which 75% to 90% were seen once. Under 0.15% of the sample is held by the ten biggest clonotypes. Sequencing was done on a sample of CD8+ T cells from PBMCs. Receptor source: a human donor with multiple sclerosis.

The chain couples TRBV6-2 or TRBV6-3 to TRBJ2-1; TRBD2 matches at 10 bases. This CDR3 comprises 14 residues. Germline V lookup: CDR1 MNHEY, CDR2 SVGEGT. V gave up 10 bases and J gave up 3 bases; unmatched junction bases: 6. This CDR3 is CAIALAGGYNEQFF. The CDR3 nucleotides read TGTGCCATCGCTTTAGCGGGAGGCTACAATGAGCAGTTCTTC.

This chain links TRBV6-1 with TRBJ2-2; D remains ambiguous. The V end lost 2 bases, the J end lost 5 bases, and 6 bases lay between the germline ends. The CDR3 runs 13 residues. CDR1 and CDR2 from the germline V gene are MNHNS and SASEGT. For the CDR3, the DNA is TGTGCCAGCAGTGAAAAGGGAACCGGGGAGCTGTTTTTT. This codes for CASSEKGTGELFF.

This chain connects TRBV5-5 to TRBJ2-7; D is ambiguous. V was pared by 1 base and J by 2 bases, with 13 bases between. This CDR3 spans 15 amino acids. Germline lookup yields CDR1 SGHKS and CDR2 YYEKEE (reference sequence). In nucleotides, the CDR3 is TGTGCCAGCAGCTTGCTTGAGGAGTTAACCTACGAGCAGTACTTC. Its translation is CASSLLEELTYEQYF.

This chain connects TRBV2 to TRBJ2-3; tentatively, D is TRBD2 (5 bases). The length of the CDR3 is 12 residues. The germline CDR1 and CDR2 sequences are SNHLY and FYNNEI. The V end lost 7 bases, the J end lost 4 bases, and 9 bases lay between the germline ends. The CDR3 sequence: CASTGLPDTQYF. CDR3 coding DNA: TGTGCCAGCACCGGACTTCCAGATACGCAGTATTTT. The whole variable domain, remainder taken from reference TRBV2 and TRBJ2-3, is EPEVTQTPSHQVTQMGQEVILRCVPISNHLYFYWYRQILGQKVEFLVSFYNNEISEKSEIFDDQFSVERPDGSNFTLKIRSTKLEDSAMYFCASTGLPDTQYFGPGTRLTVL.

J is TRBJ1-5 and V is TRBV4-1; TRBD1 is a possible D gene (6 bases). Germline values: CDR1 MGHRA, CDR2 YSYEKL. The CDR3 spans 15 residues. Trimming pared 4 bases from V and 6 bases from J, leaving 16 bases between. The CDR3 nucleotides read TGCGCCAGCAGCCCTCAGGCAGGGGACGGTCAGCCCCAGCATTTT. Its protein is CASSPQAGDGQPQHF.